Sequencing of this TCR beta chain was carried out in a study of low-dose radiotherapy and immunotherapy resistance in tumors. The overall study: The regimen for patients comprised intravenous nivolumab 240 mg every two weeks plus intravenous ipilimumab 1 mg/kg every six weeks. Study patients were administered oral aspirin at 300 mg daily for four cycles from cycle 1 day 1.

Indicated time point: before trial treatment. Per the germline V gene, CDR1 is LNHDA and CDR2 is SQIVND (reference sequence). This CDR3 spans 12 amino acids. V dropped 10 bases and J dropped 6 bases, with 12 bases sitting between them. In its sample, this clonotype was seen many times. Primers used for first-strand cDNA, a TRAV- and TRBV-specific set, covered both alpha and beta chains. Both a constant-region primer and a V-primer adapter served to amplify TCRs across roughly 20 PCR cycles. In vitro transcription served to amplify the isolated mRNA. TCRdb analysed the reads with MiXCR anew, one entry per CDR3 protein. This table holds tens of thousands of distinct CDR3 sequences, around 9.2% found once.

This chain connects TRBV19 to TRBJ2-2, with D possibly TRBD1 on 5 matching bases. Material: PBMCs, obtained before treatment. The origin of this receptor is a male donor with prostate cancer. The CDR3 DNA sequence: TGTGCCACAGGGCAGCCCCCCGGGGAGCTGTTTTTT. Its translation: CATGQPPGELFF.